Reported below is one T cell receptor (beta chain). Its specificity is not known. Data came from immunoSEQ multiplex PCR; TCRdb stores just in-frame clones and leaves some out. The table shows 15,000 to 20,000 clones, with around 87% occurring only once. The data belong to a study of OX40 agonist ivuxolimab in advanced cancers. About the research overall: Patients were treated with intravenous ivuxolimab, dosed at 0.01 to 10 mg/kg and infused every 2 weeks. Participants averaged about 66 years of age (range about 23 to 79) and were approximately 81% male. Study conclusions and caveats: Relative to CD4+, CD8+ T cells held more expanded clones on average.

Germline V gives CDR1 SGDLS, CDR2 YYNGEE. The CDR3 has 15 amino acids. The V end was cut by 3 bases, the J end by 2 bases, with 12 bases between. The clonotype originates from an adult with an advanced solid tumor such as melanoma, head and neck, liver or kidney cancer. V gene TRBV9 combines with J gene TRBJ2-1; perhaps TRBD2 as D (5 bases). The sample in question was CD4+ or CD8+ T cells sorted from blood, obtained in a trial of the OX40 agonist ivuxolimab. CDR3 in DNA: TGTGCCAGCAGCGGAGATCCCGGGACCTACAATGAGCAGTTCTTC. Amino acids: CASSGDPGTYNEQFF.